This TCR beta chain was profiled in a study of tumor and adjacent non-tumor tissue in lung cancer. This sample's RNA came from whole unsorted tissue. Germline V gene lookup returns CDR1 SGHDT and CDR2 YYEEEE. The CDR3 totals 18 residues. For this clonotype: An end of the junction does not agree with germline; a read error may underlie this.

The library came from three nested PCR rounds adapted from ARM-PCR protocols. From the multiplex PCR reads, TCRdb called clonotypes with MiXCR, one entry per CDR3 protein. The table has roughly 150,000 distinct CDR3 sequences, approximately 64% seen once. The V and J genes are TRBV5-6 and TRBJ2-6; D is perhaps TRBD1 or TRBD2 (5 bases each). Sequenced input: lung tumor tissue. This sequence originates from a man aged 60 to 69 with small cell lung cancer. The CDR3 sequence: CASSLWDGAPPGANVLNF. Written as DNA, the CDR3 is TGTGCCAGCAGCTTGTGGGACGGGGCACCCCCTGGGGCCAACGTCCTGAATTTC.